A selection of T cell receptor beta chains follows, all from one sample in a study of blood T cell repertoires in COVID-19. Only in-frame clones appear in the TCRdb table, and some are missing; sequencing was by immunoSEQ multiplex PCR. Here the sample spans around 46,000 clones, approximately 85% being singletons. The material sequenced was peripheral blood. The receptors originated from a human donor in a cohort sampled during active COVID-19. The donor label of this sample is uncertain. CDR3s include the opening cysteine and the closing phenylalanine or tryptophan. A D gene is named only where the DNA matches it firmly. The listing skips clone size in some rows; elsewhere it reads once, few, many or a size class.

j_call d_call clone_size v_call cdr3_aa cdr3_nt
TRBJ2-1 TRBD2 - TRBV27 CASSFLAGGRAMSSYNEQFF TGTGCCAGCAGTTTCTTGGCGGGGGGTCGAGCCATGAGCTCCTACAATGAGCAGTTCTTC
TRBJ2-5 TRBD1 - TRBV5-6 CASSSDREGETQYF TGTGCCAGCAGCTCTGACAGGGAAGGGGAGACCCAGTACTTC
TRBJ1-1 TRBD1 - TRBV2 CASSGQGNTEAFF TGTGCCAGCAGTGGACAGGGGAACACTGAAGCTTTCTTT
TRBJ1-1 - - TRBV5-1 CASSLAIRGTEAFF TGCGCCAGCAGCTTGGCTATCAGGGGCACTGAAGCTTTCTTT
TRBJ1-2 - - TRBV5-6 CASSLGQGSYGYTF TGTGCCAGCAGCTTAGGGCAGGGGAGCTATGGCTACACCTTC
TRBJ2-1 - - TRBV5-4 CASSSSPSFDEQFF TGTGCCAGCAGCAGTAGCCCATCATTCGATGAGCAGTTCTTC
TRBJ1-3 - - TRBV3-1/TRBV3-2 CASSQGRYSGNTIYF TGTGCCAGCAGCCAAGGGCGGTACTCTGGAAACACCATATATTTT
TRBJ2-7 - once TRBV11-2 CASSSPSGSYEQYF TGTGCCAGCAGCTCCCCCTCGGGGTCCTACGAGCAGTACTTC
TRBJ2-7 - - TRBV4-1 CASSQIPQEGSYEQYF TGCGCCAGCAGCCAGATCCCCCAGGAGGGCTCCTACGAGCAGTACTTC
TRBJ2-5 - - TRBV11-3 CASSRSSGRETQYF TGTGCCAGCAGCCGCTCCAGTGGGAGGGAGACCCAGTACTTC
TRBJ2-7 - once TRBV30 CAWRDGGTPWEQYF TGTGCCTGGAGGGACGGAGGGACTCCTTGGGAGCAGTACTTC
TRBJ1-6 - - TRBV2 CASGKTRTVNSPLHF TGTGCCAGCGGCAAAACACGGACAGTGAATTCACCCCTCCACTTT
TRBJ2-2 - - TRBV19 CASSTQGIGELFF TGTGCCAGTAGTACTCAGGGAATCGGGGAGCTGTTTTTT
TRBJ1-1 - - TRBV6-5 CASSFSSGGTEAFF TGTGCCAGCAGTTTCTCGTCGGGAGGCACTGAAGCTTTCTTT
TRBJ2-2 TRBD1 - TRBV7-3 CASSPSSGGNTGELFF TGTGCCAGCAGCCCCTCCTCAGGGGGGAACACCGGGGAGCTGTTTTTT
TRBJ2-7 - - TRBV1 CTSSQDPPTPVGYEQYF TGCACCAGCAGCCAAGATCCTCCGACTCCGGTGGGCTACGAGCAGTACTTC
TRBJ2-1 TRBD1 - TRBV2 CASRQGVGLFF TGTGCCAGCAGACAGGGGGTCGGTCTGTTCTTC
TRBJ2-5 TRBD2 - TRBV3-1/TRBV3-2 CASSPTSGEKWETQYF TGTGCCAGCAGCCCAACTAGCGGCGAAAAGTGGGAGACCCAGTACTTC
TRBJ1-1 TRBD1 - TRBV3-1/TRBV3-2 CASSNRGMNTEAFF TGTGCCAGCAGTAACAGGGGTATGAACACTGAAGCTTTCTTT
TRBJ1-1 TRBD1 - TRBV29-1 CSGGDRGFTEAFF TGCAGCGGTGGGGACAGGGGATTCACTGAAGCTTTCTTT
TRBJ2-1 TRBD1 - TRBV11-3 CASSLHPGGDNEQFF TGTGCCAGCAGCTTACATCCAGGGGGCGACAATGAGCAGTTCTTC
TRBJ1-6 - once TRBV7-2 CASSLGGVGSSYNSPLHF TGTGCCAGCAGCTTAGGGGGGGTGGGGAGCTCCTATAATTCACCCCTCCACTTT
TRBJ2-5 TRBD1 - TRBV18 CASSRDRGWETQYF TGTGCCAGCTCACGGGACAGGGGTTGGGAGACCCAGTACTTC
TRBJ1-2 TRBD1 - TRBV10-3 CAISEGPGGGYTF TGTGCCATCAGTGAGGGGCCAGGGGGTGGCTACACCTTC
TRBJ1-2 TRBD1 once TRBV7-2 CASSPWTGPNYGYTF TGTGCCAGCAGCCCCTGGACAGGGCCTAACTATGGCTACACCTTC
TRBJ1-2 TRBD1 - TRBV5-6 CASSGRDRGNYGYTF TGTGCCAGCAGCGGGCGGGACAGGGGAAACTATGGCTACACCTTC
TRBJ2-7 TRBD1 - TRBV28 CASSFVEGAEEQYF TGTGCCAGCAGTTTTGTCGAGGGGGCAGAAGAGCAGTACTTC
TRBJ1-6 - - TRBV21-1 CASSKGGTDVSSYNSPLHF TGTGCCAGCAGCAAGGGAGGGACGGATGTTAGCTCCTATAATTCACCCCTCCACTTT
TRBJ2-7 TRBD2 once TRBV7-9 CASSPGTSGGEQYF TGTGCCAGCAGCCCCGGGACTAGCGGTGGCGAGCAGTACTTC
TRBJ2-3 TRBD1 - TRBV5-1 CASSPGQMPTDTQYF TGCGCCAGCAGCCCGGGACAGATGCCCACAGATACGCAGTATTTT
TRBJ2-2 - - TRBV12-3/TRBV12-4 CASNDRTGELFF TGTGCCAGCAACGACAGGACCGGGGAGCTGTTTTTT
TRBJ1-2 - - TRBV19 CASSIKRQRDGYTF TGTGCCAGTAGTATAAAAAGGCAGAGGGATGGCTACACCTTC
TRBJ2-5 - - TRBV11-2 CASSLGLKETQYF TGTGCCAGCAGCTTGGGCCTCAAGGAGACCCAGTACTTC
TRBJ2-5 TRBD2 - TRBV5-8 CASTRLAGDQETQYF TGTGCCAGCACCCGACTAGCGGGGGACCAAGAGACCCAGTACTTC
TRBJ1-1 TRBD1 once TRBV18 CASSQDRVKQVKEAFF TGTGCCAGCTCGCAGGACAGGGTAAAACAGGTGAAGGAAGCTTTCTTT
TRBJ2-5 - - TRBV10-3 CAISPVVGSQETQYF TGTGCCATCAGCCCGGTGGTGGGGAGTCAAGAGACCCAGTACTTC
TRBJ2-3 TRBD2 few TRBV30 CAWSTIAGGADTQYF TGTGCCTGGAGCACTATAGCGGGGGGCGCAGATACGCAGTATTTT
TRBJ2-7 - - TRBV6-6 CASSIQGFDEQYF TGTGCCAGCAGCATACAGGGTTTCGACGAGCAGTACTTC
TRBJ1-5 - - TRBV4-1 CASSQEWTENQPQHF TGCGCCAGCAGCCAAGAGTGGACAGAGAATCAGCCCCAGCATTTT
TRBJ2-5 - - TRBV11-3 CASSLDRFETQYF TGTGCCAGCAGCTTAGATCGGTTCGAGACCCAGTACTTC
TRBJ2-7 - - TRBV18 CASSPLTGSSSYEQYF TGTGCCAGCTCACCTCTTACAGGGTCAAGCTCCTACGAGCAGTACTTC
TRBJ1-5 - - TRBV28 CASSLNHNQPQHF TGTGCCAGCAGTTTAAATCATAATCAGCCCCAGCATTTT
TRBJ2-1 - - TRBV7-9 CASSPSSPPKRQFF TGTGCCAGCAGCCCCTCCTCGCCCCCCAAGCGGCAGTTCTTC
TRBJ1-5 TRBD1 - TRBV19 CASRKRQGGQPQHF TGTGCCAGTAGGAAACGACAGGGGGGTCAGCCCCAGCATTTT
TRBJ1-6 TRBD1 - TRBV7-8 CASSLQGAGNSPLHF TGTGCCAGCAGCTTACAGGGGGCAGGGAATTCACCCCTCCACTTT
TRBJ1-1 - - TRBV7-2 CASSSRQQNTEAFF TGTGCCAGCAGCTCCCGACAGCAGAACACTGAAGCTTTCTTT
TRBJ2-7 TRBD1 - TRBV29-1 CSVAGTGISYEQYF TGCAGCGTTGCCGGGACAGGGATTTCCTACGAGCAGTACTTC
TRBJ2-7 TRBD1 - TRBV4-2 CASSQDLPGQGNFYEQYF TGTGCCAGCAGCCAAGATCTTCCGGGACAGGGGAATTTCTACGAGCAGTACTTC
TRBJ1-1 - - TRBV14 CASSQDYGGGAFF TGTGCCAGCAGCCAAGATTACGGGGGGGGAGCTTTCTTT
TRBJ1-1 TRBD1 - TRBV6-4 CASSQTGRDTEAFF TGTGCCAGCAGCCAGACAGGGCGGGACACTGAAGCTTTCTTT
TRBJ1-3 - - TRBV19 CASNRERSGNTIYF TGTGCCAGTAACAGGGAACGGTCTGGAAACACCATATATTTT